This T cell receptor (beta chain) derives from a study of beta chain features in type 1 diabetes. General study points: TCRB CDR3s from Type 1 diabetes patients were moderately but significantly shorter in all four CD4+ subsets. High TCR expression in some cells could lead to their over-representation in cDNA sequencing.

This CDR3 is 13 amino acids long. Germline trimming cut 7 bases from V and 5 bases from J; bases unmatched to any gene: 5. The germline gives CDR1 SQVTM, CDR2 ANQGSEA. Comment on this clone: Its antigen is not known.

The authors reverse transcribed all of the isolated RNA, so sequencing captured expressed TCRB transcripts. TCRdb's copy holds only in-frame clones and misses some; the assay was immunoSEQ multiplex PCR. The sample contains 25,000 to 30,000 clones, less than 60% of which appear only once. The chain carries TRBV29-1 and TRBJ1-5, with TRBD1 identical over 10 bases. Sample: Tregs from blood. This sequence originates from a young woman with type 1 diabetes. CDR3 sequence (DNA): TGCAGCGCGACAGGGGGCAACGATCAGCCCCAGCATTTT. Translated: CSATGGNDQPQHF.